The 27 T cell receptor beta chains below all came from one sample that was sequenced in a study of neurological immune-mediated disorders (dated by TCRdb to between 2018 and 2020). Libraries were constructed by 5' RACE. Data came from an Illumina HiSeq 2500. Through fastp at Q25 and MiXCR, TCRdb rebuilt clones from the public reads, retaining in-frame beta chains. For every CDR3 protein sequence, its rows merge into one entry that carries the most common genes and DNA. This sample comprises more than 45,000 distinct CDR3 sequences, roughly 4.3% of them detected only once. Roughly 3.1% of the sample lies in the top ten. The sequencing input was PBMCs. These receptor sequences come from a man aged 50 to 59 with multiple sclerosis.

This clonotype was counted many times. The J gene is TRBJ2-1, the V gene TRBV27; D unclear. Trimming removed 3 bases from V and 6 bases from J, with 9 bases in between. This CDR3 has 13 amino acids. The V gene's germline CDR1 is MNHEY and CDR2 SMNVEV (reference sequence). Here the CDR3 DNA reads TGTGCCAGCAGTTTTGGTCTTTTCAATGAGCAGTTCTTC. Translation gives CASSFGLFNEQFF.

This clonotype has a count of ten or more. V gene TRBV24-1 combines with J gene TRBJ2-2; 7 nucleotides line up with TRBD1. CDR3 length equals 20 residues. Trimming at V came to 3 bases and at J to 2 bases, leaving 17 bases not matched to a gene. Germline V gene sequence: CDR1 KGHDR, CDR2 SFDVKD. CDR3 in amino acids: CATSDPSGTDTTSNTGELFF. The CDR3 DNA reads TGTGCCACCAGTGATCCCTCCGGGACAGATACTACGTCAAACACCGGGGAGCTGTTTTTT.

This clonotype was found many times. The rearrangement joins TRBV7-8 to TRBJ2-1, with D unresolved. Trimming took off 1 base at V and 4 bases at J, with 11 bases between the two ends. The CDR3 contains 15 residues. Germline V gene data show CDR1 as SGHVS and CDR2 as FQNEAQ. CDR3 region: CASSLVALDYNEQFF. CDR3 in DNA: TGTGCCAGCAGCTTAGTGGCTCTCGATTACAATGAGCAGTTCTTC.

This clonotype was seen only a few times. The chain is built from TRBV20-1 and TRBJ2-7; D gene ambiguous. The V gene's germline CDR1 is DFQATT and CDR2 SNEGSKA (reference sequence). Trimming left V 5 bases short and J 0 bases short, with 14 bases between. This CDR3 is built from 14 residues. The chain's CDR3 is CSAHPRVSSYEQYF. In DNA, the CDR3 is TGCAGTGCTCACCCCCGAGTTAGCTCCTACGAGCAGTACTTC.

This clonotype was seen at least ten times. The J gene is TRBJ2-7, the V gene TRBV29-1; 8 nucleotides agree with TRBD2. Per germline, CDR1 SQVTM and CDR2 ANQGSEA. Trimming cost V 4 bases and J 0 bases; bases outside gene matches: 2. The CDR3 totals 13 residues. CDR3 DNA sequence: TGCAGCGTTGGCAGCGGGAGCTCCTACGAGCAGTACTTC. Its protein is CSVGSGSSYEQYF.

This clonotype was counted many times. The rearrangement joins TRBV9 to TRBJ2-2; the D call may be TRBD1 or TRBD2 (6 bases each). Trimming cost V 9 bases and J 6 bases, with 15 bases left between them. CDR1 is SGDLS and CDR2 is YYNGEE in the germline V gene. The CDR3 spans 13 residues. CDR3 sequence reads: CATSEGGAGELFF. The CDR3 nucleotides are TGTGCCACGAGTGAGGGGGGAGCCGGGGAGCTGTTTTTT.

The chain recombines TRBV7-3 with TRBJ2-3; D is unresolved. The CDR3 is 14 amino acids. V lost 1 base, J lost 0 bases, and 5 bases lay in between. Germline assignment: CDR1 SGHTA and CDR2 FQGTGA. The CDR3 DNA is TGTGCCAGCAGCTTAAGGGATAGCACAGATACGCAGTATTTT. As protein: CASSLRDSTDTQYF. The full variable domain, with the rest looked up from reference TRBV7-3 and TRBJ2-3, is GAGVSQTPSNKVTEKGKYVELRCDPISGHTALYWYRQSLGQGPEFLIYFQGTGAADDSGLPNDRFFAVRPEGSVSTLKIQRTERGDSAVYLCASSLRDSTDTQYFGPGTRLTVL.

This clonotype was detected a few times. Being one base from a much bigger clone, this may be a read error. V is TRBV15 and J is TRBJ2-1, with TRBD2 matching 14 bases. The CDR3 totals 19 residues. CDR1 and CDR2 from the germline V gene are LNHNV and YYDKDF (reference sequence). V trimming: 2 bases; J trimming: 9 bases; junction bases outside the gene matches: 15. CDR3: CATSRTPGTSGSNGSEQFF. The CDR3 DNA is TGTGCCACCAGCAGAACCCCTGGGACTAGCGGGAGTAACGGTAGTGAGCAGTTCTTC.

This clonotype was seen ten or more times. The rearrangement uses TRBV20-1 and TRBJ2-2, with D tentatively TRBD2 (6 bases). Trimming stripped 2 bases from V and 4 bases from J, with 11 bases between. The germline V gene has CDR1 DFQATT and CDR2 SNEGSKA (reference sequence). The CDR3 consists of 14 residues. The CDR3 DNA reads as TGCAGTGCTAGAAATGGAGCGGGCACCGGGGAGCTGTTTTTT. Its translation: CSARNGAGTGELFF.

This clonotype was observed at least ten times. The chain joins TRBV6-1 to TRBJ2-6; the D call may be TRBD1 or TRBD2 (5 bases each). The V end lost 7 bases, the J end lost 0 bases, and 19 bases lay between the germline ends. CDR1 and CDR2 from the germline V gene are MNHNS and SASEGT. The CDR3 runs 18 residues. CDR3 nucleotides: TGTGCCAGCACTCCGGAAGGGACCTTCCTCTCTGGGGCCAACGTCCTGACTTTC. Its protein is CASTPEGTFLSGANVLTF.

This clonotype was found many times. The chain has TRBV20-1 and TRBJ1-1; D call uncertain. Germline values: CDR1 DFQATT, CDR2 SNEGSKA (reference sequence). Trimming cost V 4 bases and J 1 base, with 13 bases left between them. CDR3 size: 14 residues. The CDR3 loop is CSATGAAQNTEAFF. In nucleotides, the CDR3 is TGCAGTGCTACGGGTGCGGCCCAGAACACTGAAGCTTTCTTT.

This clonotype was detected ten times or more. The chain employs TRBV3-1 and TRBJ2-1; 9 nucleotides agree with TRBD2. Germline lookup yields CDR1 LGHDT and CDR2 YNNKEL (reference sequence). The CDR3 extends over 18 amino acids. The ends lost 0 bases at V and 6 bases at J; junction bases unmatched: 12. The CDR3 DNA reads as TGTGCCAGCAGCCAAGATAAGGTCGTACTAGCGGGCCGCAATGAGCAGTTCTTC. This encodes CASSQDKVVLAGRNEQFF.

This clonotype was observed many times. The rearrangement uses TRBV20-1 and TRBJ2-7; no clear D. The CDR3 extends over 15 amino acids. Trimming pared 2 bases from V and 2 bases from J, leaving 16 bases between. CDR1 DFQATT and CDR2 SNEGSKA come from the germline V gene (reference sequence). The CDR3 is CSARLSGSYAYEQYF. The CDR3 bases are TGCAGTGCTAGACTCAGTGGTTCGTATGCCTACGAGCAGTACTTC.

This clonotype was counted at least ten times. The rearrangement links TRBV29-1 to TRBJ2-1; 8 bases fit TRBD1. Looked up from germline, CDR1 is SQVTM and CDR2 is ANQGSEA. V shed 4 bases, J shed 4 bases, and the junction held 6 bases outside the gene matches. The CDR3 is 14 amino acids. CDR3 sequence: CSVVGDRTYNEQFF. CDR3 nucleotide sequence: TGCAGCGTTGTAGGGGACAGGACTTACAATGAGCAGTTCTTC.

This clonotype was seen repeatedly, ten times or more. The V call is TRBV6-4, the J call TRBJ2-2, with D possibly TRBD2 on 6 matching bases. The CDR3 contains 14 residues. V was clipped by 3 bases and J by 4 bases, with 9 bases between them. The V gene's germline CDR1 is MRHNA and CDR2 SNTAGT. DNA of the CDR3: TGTGCCAGCAGTGAAGGGACTTCCACCGGGGAGCTGTTTTTT. This gives the protein CASSEGTSTGELFF.

This chain connects TRBV27 to TRBJ2-3, with D unclear. The germline CDR1 and CDR2 sequences are MNHEY and SMNVEV (reference sequence). The V and J ends lost 3 bases and 6 bases respectively, with 10 bases between them. The CDR3 length is 13 residues. The chain's CDR3 is CASSFGGGDTQYF. As DNA, the CDR3 is TGTGCCAGCAGTTTCGGCGGCGGTGATACGCAGTATTTT.

The chain links TRBV10-3 to TRBJ2-5; 7 bases line up with TRBD1. J lost 3 bases, V lost 3 bases, and 1 base had no gene match. The germline CDR1 and CDR2 sequences are ENHRY and SYGVKD. This CDR3 is 13 amino acids long. CDR3 in amino acids: CAISEGTEETQYF. In nucleotides, the CDR3 is TGTGCCATCAGTGAAGGGACAGAAGAGACCCAGTACTTC.

This clonotype has a handful of counts. This chain joins TRBV28 and TRBJ2-7; D gene unclear. This CDR3 region has 17 residues. V lost 6 bases to trimming and J lost 5 bases, with 26 bases between them. CDR1 is MDHEN and CDR2 is SYDVKM in the germline V gene. This chain's CDR3 is CASSQPQRLIRLHEQYF. The CDR3, as DNA: TGTGCCAGCAGCCAACCCCAACGTCTAATTCGTCTCCACGAGCAGTACTTC. Combining the CDR3 with reference TRBV28 and TRBJ2-7 gives the whole variable domain DVKVTQSSRYLVKRTGEKVFLECVQDMDHENMFWYRQDPGLGLRLIYFSYDVKMKEKGDIPEGYSVSREKKERFSLILESASTNQTSMYLCASSQPQRLIRLHEQYFGPGTRLTVT.

This clonotype was detected many times. The chain links TRBV12-3 or TRBV12-4 to TRBJ2-3, with D possibly TRBD1 on 6 matching bases. The CDR3 spans 14 residues. With 3 bases removed from V and 4 bases from J, the gap between germline ends came to 11 bases. CDR3 sequence: CASSFSPGADTQYF. In nucleotides, the CDR3 is TGTGCCAGCAGTTTTTCCCCAGGGGCAGATACGCAGTATTTT.

This clonotype was picked up many times. The chain uses TRBV29-1 and TRBJ2-7, with a tentative D call TRBD1 (6 bases). Per germline, CDR1 SQVTM and CDR2 ANQGSEA. V lost 0 bases, J lost 2 bases, and 11 bases lay in between. This CDR3 is 14 amino acids long. CDR3: CSVEDTGQTYEQYF. CDR3 bases: TGCAGCGTTGAAGATACGGGACAAACCTACGAGCAGTACTTC.

This clonotype was seen a few times. The chain links TRBV21-1 to TRBJ2-1. TRBV21-1 is flagged as a pseudogene. This CDR3 has 12 amino acids. Written as DNA, the CDR3 is TGTGCCAGCAGCACCCGTGACAATGAGCAGTTCTTC. This codes for CASSTRDNEQFF.

The chain couples TRBV14 to TRBJ1-2; 7 bases fit TRBD1. There are 13 residues in the CDR3. V shed 1 base and J 7 bases; nucleotides not matched to a gene: 3. CDR1 is SGHDN and CDR2 is FVKESK in the germline V gene. CDR3: CASSQGQGRGYTF. The CDR3 DNA is TGTGCCAGCAGCCAAGGACAGGGTCGTGGCTACACCTTC. Based on the CDR3 plus reference TRBV14 and TRBJ1-2, the full variable domain is EAGVTQFPSHSVIEKGQTVTLRCDPISGHDNLYWYRRVMGKEIKFLLHFVKESKQDESGMPNNRFLAERTGGTYSTLKVQPAELEDSGVYFCASSQGQGRGYTFGSGTRLTVV.

The table lists this clonotype with many counts. The chain carries TRBV29-1 and TRBJ2-1, with D hard to call. The CDR3 consists of 11 residues. The germline gives CDR1 SQVTM, CDR2 ANQGSEA. V shed 7 bases and J shed 3 bases, with 7 bases lying between them. The CDR3 here is CSGKSYNEQFF. The CDR3 nucleotides read TGCAGCGGGAAAAGCTACAATGAGCAGTTCTTC.

This clonotype was observed many times. This chain links TRBV20-1 with TRBJ2-2; 12 bases align to TRBD1. CDR1 is DFQATT, CDR2 SNEGSKA, per germline (reference sequence). The junction had 6 bases not matched to a gene; V was cut back by 6 bases and J by 7 bases. This CDR3 is built from 14 residues. This CDR3 is CSAPGQGASGELFF. CDR3 coding DNA: TGCAGTGCGCCGGGACAGGGGGCCAGCGGGGAGCTGTTTTTT.

This clonotype was picked up a small number of times. J is TRBJ1-3 and V is TRBV29-1; D call uncertain. The CDR3 extends over 11 amino acids. V was cut by 7 bases and J by 8 bases, with 12 bases left in between. The germline gives CDR1 SQVTM, CDR2 ANQGSEA. CDR3 in amino acids: CSGTNGDTIYF. CDR3 coding DNA: TGCAGCGGCACAAACGGAGACACCATATATTTT.

This clonotype was detected ten times or more. The genes are TRBV7-9 and TRBJ2-1; either TRBD1 or TRBD2 may fit D (6 bases each). This CDR3 has 15 residues. V shed 1 base and J shed 8 bases, with 15 bases lying between them. Germline V lookup: CDR1 SEHNR, CDR2 FQNEAQ (reference sequence). In nucleotides, the CDR3 is TGTGCCAGCAGCTTAGTGGAGGGGGGCCTCCATGAGCAGTTCTTC. Translation: CASSLVEGGLHEQFF.

This clonotype was counted at least ten times. The J gene is TRBJ2-7, the V gene TRBV12-3 or TRBV12-4; D might be TRBD1 (6 bases). The CDR3 length is 17 residues. V lost 4 bases to trimming and J lost 4 bases, with 23 bases between them. In DNA form, the CDR3 reads TGTGCCAGCAGTTCTGGAGGTTGGGGTGGGGGCCTGTACGAGCAGTACTTC. It encodes CASSSGGWGGGLYEQYF.